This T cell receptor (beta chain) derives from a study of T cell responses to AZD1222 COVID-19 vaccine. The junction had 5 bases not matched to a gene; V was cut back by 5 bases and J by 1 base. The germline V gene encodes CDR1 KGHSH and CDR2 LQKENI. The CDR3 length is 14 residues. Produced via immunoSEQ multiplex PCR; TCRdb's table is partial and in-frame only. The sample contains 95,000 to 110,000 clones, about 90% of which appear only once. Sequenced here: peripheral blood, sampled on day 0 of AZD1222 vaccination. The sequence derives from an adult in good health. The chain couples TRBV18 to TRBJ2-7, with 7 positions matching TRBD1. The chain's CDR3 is CASSAGQVSYEQYF. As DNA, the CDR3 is TGTGCCAGCTCAGCCGGACAGGTTTCCTACGAGCAGTACTTC. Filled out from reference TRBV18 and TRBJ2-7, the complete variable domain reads NAGVMQNPRHLVRRRGQEARLRCSPMKGHSHVYWYRQLPEEGLKFMVYLQKENIIDESGMPKERFSAEFPKEGPSILRIQQVVRGDSAAYFCASSAGQVSYEQYFGPGTRLTVT.